These 2 T cell receptor beta chains were all obtained from the same sample, sequenced in a study of CD8 T cells in ankylosing spondylitis. Using its own MiXCR run on the 5' RACE reads, TCRdb lists one record per CDR3 protein. The data contain 200,000 to 250,000 distinct CDR3 sequences, under 30% of them seen just once; the ten biggest clones take up about 7%. Sequenced input: blood, either unsorted or a sorted T cell fraction (not recorded which). The receptors were sampled from a male donor with ankylosing spondylitis or in good health (not recorded which).

In its sample, this clonotype was seen many times. The chain recombines TRBV20-1 with TRBJ2-5; no clear D. Per germline, CDR1 DFQATT and CDR2 SNEGSKA (reference sequence). The CDR3 consists of 13 residues. The V gene lost 0 bases and the J gene lost 4 bases, with 9 bases spanning the gap. The CDR3 here is CSARDGMGETQYF. CDR3 nucleotide sequence: TGCAGTGCTAGAGATGGGATGGGAGAGACCCAGTACTTC.

The V and J genes are TRBV5-1 and TRBJ1-3; tentative D call: TRBD1 (5 bases). Trimming took off 0 bases at V and 4 bases at J, with 11 bases between the two ends. The CDR3 extends over 15 amino acids. Germline CDR1 and CDR2: SGHRS and YFSETQ. CDR3 nucleotide sequence: TGCGCCAGCAGCTTGGAACCGGGACGCGGAAACACCATATATTTT. Encoded protein: CASSLEPGRGNTIYF.